A single sample gave rise to the 8 T cell receptor beta chains below, sequenced in a study of blood T cell repertoires in COVID-19. Using immunoSEQ multiplex PCR, the repertoire was profiled, and TCRdb retains in-frame clones only, with some absent. This table has about 350,000 clones, roughly 87% appearing once. What was sequenced was PBMCs or T cells enriched from blood (not recorded which). These receptors were collected from a woman aged 25 to 39 who had recovered from COVID-19.

This clone showed up just a few times. The chain uses TRBV12-3 or TRBV12-4 and TRBJ2-7; weak D call: TRBD1 (6 bases). There are 12 residues in the CDR3. With 7 bases removed from V and 4 bases from J, the gap between germline ends came to 11 bases. In nucleotides, the CDR3 is TGTGCCAGCACCCGAGGGGGTTACGAGCAGTACTTC. Encoded protein: CASTRGGYEQYF.

The J gene is TRBJ1-2, the V gene TRBV5-6; 7 nucleotides agree with TRBD1. J lost 7 bases, V lost 3 bases, and 6 bases had no gene match. The CDR3 length is 13 residues. CDR1 SGHDT and CDR2 YYEEEE come from the germline V gene. The chain's CDR3 is CASSSGTARGYTF. The CDR3 DNA reads as TGTGCCAGCAGCTCCGGGACAGCTCGTGGCTACACCTTC.

This chain joins TRBV19 and TRBJ2-5; 7 bases fit TRBD1. V lost 3 bases and J lost 2; bases outside the gene matches: 3. Germline V CDR1 and CDR2: LNHDA, SQIVND (reference sequence). CDR3 length equals 14 residues. CDR3 residues: CASSISRGQETQYF. CDR3 nucleotide sequence: TGTGCCAGTAGTATTTCCAGGGGGCAAGAGACCCAGTACTTC. Full variable domain (missing parts from reference TRBV19 and TRBJ2-5): DGGITQSPKYLFRKEGQNVTLSCEQNLNHDAMYWYRQDPGQGLRLIYYSQIVNDFQKGDIAEGYSVSREKKESFPLTVTSAQKNPTAFYLCASSISRGQETQYFGPGTRLLVL.

The chain combines TRBV4-3 with TRBJ1-1, with a weak D call TRBD1 (5 bases). CDR1 and CDR2 (germline): LGHNA, YSLEER. Trimming cost V 1 base and J 5 bases, with 14 bases left between them. This CDR3 is 15 amino acids long. Written as DNA, the CDR3 is TGCGCCAGCAGCCAAGGCCCCGACAGAGGAACTGAAGCTTTCTTT. Amino acid sequence: CASSQGPDRGTEAFF.

V usage is TRBV10-2 and J usage is TRBJ1-2; 10 bases are a match to TRBD1. The V and J ends lost 4 bases and 8 bases, in that order; junction bases with no gene match: 4. The germline V gene encodes CDR1 WSHSY and CDR2 SAAADI. The CDR3 is 13 residues long. The CDR3 here is CASSVGTGDGYTF. In DNA, the CDR3 is TGCGCCAGCAGTGTCGGGACAGGGGACGGCTACACCTTC.

This rearrangement joins TRBV25-1 to TRBJ1-4; D may be TRBD1 (6 bases). There are 14 residues in the CDR3. V shed 8 bases and J shed 3 bases, with 13 bases lying between them. Germline loops: CDR1 MGHDK, CDR2 SYGVNS. CDR3 loop: CASSYRASNEKLFF. CDR3 nucleotides: TGTGCCAGCTCGTACAGGGCGTCTAATGAAAAACTGTTTTTT.

This sequence joins TRBV2 and TRBJ2-6; TRBD1 matches at 12 bases. The V and J ends lost 4 bases and 3 bases, in that order; junction bases with no gene match: 7. The CDR3 runs to 18 residues. Germline V gene sequence: CDR1 SNHLY, CDR2 FYNNEI. The CDR3 DNA reads TGTGCCAGCAGTGTGGAGGGACAGGGGGCGCTTGGGGCCAACGTCCTGACTTTC. This codes for CASSVEGQGALGANVLTF.

The chain uses TRBV2 and TRBJ2-5, with 8 bases that match TRBD2. Looked up from germline, CDR1 is SNHLY and CDR2 is FYNNEI. CDR3 size: 13 residues. With V trimmed by 6 bases and J by 4 bases, 4 bases remained unmatched. The CDR3 DNA reads TGTGCCAGCAGCGATCTAGCGGGAGAGACCCAGTACTTC. Translating it yields CASSDLAGETQYF. Full variable domain (rest looked up from reference TRBV2 and TRBJ2-5): EPEVTQTPSHQVTQMGQEVILRCVPISNHLYFYWYRQILGQKVEFLVSFYNNEISEKSEIFDDQFSVERPDGSNFTLKIRSTKLEDSAMYFCASSDLAGETQYFGPGTRLLVL.